The entry below gives a single TCR beta chain sequence along with its context. Its antigen is unidentified. These data come from a study of cytomegalovirus exposure and HLA in healthy donors. The primer mix had 60 Vbeta and 13 Jbeta primers. Using immunoSEQ multiplex PCR, the repertoire was profiled, and TCRdb retains in-frame clones only, with some absent. The sample yields about 300,000 clones, approximately 90% seen once. Per germline, CDR1 PRHDT and CDR2 FYEKMQ (reference sequence). V lost 2 bases and J 6 bases, leaving 14 bases between the germline ends. There are 15 residues in the CDR3. Likely unrecorded immune exposures existed in these nominally healthy donors. Notes on the study in general: Across donors, sequencing depth was assumed by presence/absence analyses to be roughly uniform.

The rearrangement uses TRBV13 and TRBJ2-1; D might be TRBD2 (6 bases). The TCR originated in a man in his forties in good health and CMV-seropositive. The sequencing sample was made of PBMCs. The CDR3 loop reads CASSLFGSPSNEQFF. CDR3 nucleotide sequence: TGTGCCAGCAGCTTATTCGGGAGCCCTTCCAATGAGCAGTTCTTC.